The 6 T cell receptor beta chains given below trace back to one sample, sequenced in a study of T cell repertoires in cytomegalovirus infection. TCRdb fed the reads into MiXCR, producing one record per CDR3 protein. The data hold about 830,000 distinct CDR3 sequences, with approximately 29% observed a single time. These TCRs are of unknown antigen specificity. The input for sequencing was cultured CD8+ T cells from PBMCs, taken from culture after CMV antigen stimulation. Receptor source: a human donor in good health (CMV status not recorded). Some clones in this sample may be carry-over from other donors' samples.

V is TRBV7-4 and J is TRBJ2-3; D not certain. V lost 5 bases and J lost 5, with 17 bases in between. CDR3 length: 15 amino acids. Germline assignment: CDR1 SGHVT and CDR2 SQSDAQ. The DNA for the CDR3 is TGTGCCAGCAGCACTTACGGTTCCCCCGTAGATACGCAGTATTTT. Amino acids: CASSTYGSPVDTQYF.

This clonotype occurred a few times. This chain joins TRBV7-6 and TRBJ1-6; TRBD1 might be the D (5 bases). V lost 1 base to trimming and J lost 11 bases, with 9 bases between them. Per the germline V gene, CDR1 is SGHVS and CDR2 is FNYEAQ. The CDR3 is made up of 13 amino acids. This CDR3 reads CASSLGGGTPLHF. The CDR3 DNA is TGTGCCAGCAGCTTAGGCGGGGGAACACCCCTCCACTTT.

The rearrangement joins TRBV7-6 to TRBJ2-2; maybe TRBD1 (8 bases). Germline V gives CDR1 SGHVS, CDR2 FNYEAQ. V dropped 7 bases and J dropped 1 base, with 16 bases sitting between them. The CDR3 is 16 amino acids. Here the CDR3 reads CASKQGGAQNTGELFF. The CDR3 DNA reads TGTGCCAGCAAACAGGGGGGGGCGCAGAACACCGGGGAGCTGTTTTTT.

This clonotype was observed a handful of times. J is TRBJ1-4 and V is TRBV27, with no clear D. CDR1 is MNHEY and CDR2 is SMNVEV in the germline V gene (reference sequence). V was cut by 3 bases and J by 4 bases, with 9 bases left in between. The CDR3 contains 14 residues. CDR3 bases: TGTGCCAGCAGTTTTGGGCAGCATAATGAAAAACTGTTTTTT. Residues: CASSFGQHNEKLFF.

This sequence joins TRBV27 and TRBJ1-2; D is ambiguous. The CDR3 length is 13 residues. Trimming took 6 bases from V and 8 from J, leaving 16 bases between them. Germline values: CDR1 MNHEY, CDR2 SMNVEV (reference sequence). The CDR3 loop is CASRKDGAVGYTF. The CDR3 DNA is TGTGCCAGCAGGAAGGACGGAGCTGTGGGCTACACCTTC.

This clonotype showed up many times. The chain combines TRBV4-1 with TRBJ2-2, with TRBD2 matching 8 bases. V shed 0 bases, J shed 5 bases, and the junction held 5 bases outside the gene matches. Germline values: CDR1 MGHRA, CDR2 YSYEKL. This CDR3 is built from 16 residues. Written as DNA, the CDR3 is TGCGCCAGCAGCCAAGAGTTAGCGGGGTCGACCGGGGAGCTGTTTTTT. Protein sequence: CASSQELAGSTGELFF.